This TCR beta chain was retrieved from a study of shared clonotypes between healthy human individuals. The CDR3 loop spans 15 amino acids. Germline V gives CDR1 MNHEY, CDR2 SVGAGI. J gave up 3 bases and V 3 bases, and 8 bases lay outside the gene matches. Every subset's genomic DNA went evenly onto several immunoSEQ plates. Clones were sequenced by immunoSEQ multiplex PCR, and TCRdb holds only the in-frame ones, with some missing. The table has millions of clones, 95% seen once. To note about this clone: No antigen is known for it.

Study-level findings and limits: Estimated clonotype richness was generally higher in naive than memory subsets.

The chain combines TRBV6-5 with TRBJ2-7; TRBD2 aligns across 7 bases. This TCR derives from a young man in good health. The sequenced material came from naive CD4+ T cells sorted from blood. This sample's subset: CD45RA+ positively selected. The CDR3: CASSYLTGTNYEQYF. CDR3 DNA sequence: TGTGCCAGCAGTTATCTTACCGGGACTAACTACGAGCAGTACTTC.